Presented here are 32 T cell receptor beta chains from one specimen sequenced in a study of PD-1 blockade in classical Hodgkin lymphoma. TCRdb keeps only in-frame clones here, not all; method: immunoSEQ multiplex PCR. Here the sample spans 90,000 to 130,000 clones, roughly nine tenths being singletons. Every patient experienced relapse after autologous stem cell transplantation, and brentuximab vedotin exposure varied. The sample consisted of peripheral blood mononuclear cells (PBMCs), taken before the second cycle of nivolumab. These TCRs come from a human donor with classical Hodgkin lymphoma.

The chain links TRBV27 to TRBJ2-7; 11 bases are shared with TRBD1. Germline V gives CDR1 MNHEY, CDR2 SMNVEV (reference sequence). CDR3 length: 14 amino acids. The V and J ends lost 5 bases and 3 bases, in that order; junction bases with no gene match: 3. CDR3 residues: CASSPGTGGYEQYF. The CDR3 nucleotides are TGTGCCAGCAGTCCAGGGACAGGGGGCTACGAGCAGTACTTC.

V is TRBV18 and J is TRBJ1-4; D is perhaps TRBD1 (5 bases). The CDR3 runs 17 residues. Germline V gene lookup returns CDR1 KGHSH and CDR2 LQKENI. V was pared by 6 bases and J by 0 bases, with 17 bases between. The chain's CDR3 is CASSPLGTTATNEKLFF. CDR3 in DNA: TGTGCCAGCTCTCCGCTAGGGACCACTGCAACTAATGAAAAACTGTTTTTT.

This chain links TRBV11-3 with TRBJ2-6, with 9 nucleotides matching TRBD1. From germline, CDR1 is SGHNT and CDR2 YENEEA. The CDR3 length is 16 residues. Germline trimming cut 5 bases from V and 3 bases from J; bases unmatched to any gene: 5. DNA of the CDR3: TGTGCCAGCAGCCCCGGGACAGGGATTGGGGCCAACGTCCTGACTTTC. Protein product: CASSPGTGIGANVLTF.

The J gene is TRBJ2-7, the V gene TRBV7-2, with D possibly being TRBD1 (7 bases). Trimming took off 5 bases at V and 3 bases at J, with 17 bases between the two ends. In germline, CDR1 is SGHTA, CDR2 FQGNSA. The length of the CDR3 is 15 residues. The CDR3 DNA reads TGTGCCAGCAGCCAAAGGGGGGACAGCTACTACGAGCAGTACTTC. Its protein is CASSQRGDSYYEQYF. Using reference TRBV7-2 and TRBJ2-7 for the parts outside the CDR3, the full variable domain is GAGVSQSPSNKVTEKGKDVELRCDPISGHTALYWYRQSLGQGLEFLIYFQGNSAPDKSGLPSDRFSAERTGGSVSTLTIQRTQQEDSAVYLCASSQRGDSYYEQYFGPGTRLTVT.

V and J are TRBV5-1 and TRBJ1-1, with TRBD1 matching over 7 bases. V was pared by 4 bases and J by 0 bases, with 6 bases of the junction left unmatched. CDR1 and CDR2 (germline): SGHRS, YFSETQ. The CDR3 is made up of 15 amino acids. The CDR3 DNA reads TGCGCCAGCAGCCGACAGGGCGGAATGAACACTGAAGCTTTCTTT. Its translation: CASSRQGGMNTEAFF.

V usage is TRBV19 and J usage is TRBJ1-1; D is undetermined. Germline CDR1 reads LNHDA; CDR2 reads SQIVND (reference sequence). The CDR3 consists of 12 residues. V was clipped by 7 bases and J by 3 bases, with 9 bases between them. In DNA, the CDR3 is TGTGCCAGTATTTGGGGAGACACTGAAGCTTTCTTT. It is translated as CASIWGDTEAFF.

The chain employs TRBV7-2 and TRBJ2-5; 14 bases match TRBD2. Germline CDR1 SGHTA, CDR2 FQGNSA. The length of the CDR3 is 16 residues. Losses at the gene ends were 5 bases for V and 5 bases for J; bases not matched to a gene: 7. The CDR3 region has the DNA TGTGCCAGCAGCATAGGACTAGCGGGGGGCTTCGAGACCCAGTACTTC. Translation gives CASSIGLAGGFETQYF.

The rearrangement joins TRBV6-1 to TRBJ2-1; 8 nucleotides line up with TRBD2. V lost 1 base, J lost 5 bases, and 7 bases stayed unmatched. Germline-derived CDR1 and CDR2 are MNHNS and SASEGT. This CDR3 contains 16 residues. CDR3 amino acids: CASSEDFSGAHNEQFF. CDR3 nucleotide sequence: TGTGCCAGCAGTGAAGATTTTAGCGGGGCCCACAATGAGCAGTTCTTC.

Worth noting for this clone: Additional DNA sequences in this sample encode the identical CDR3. CDR3 sequence (DNA): TGTGCCAGCAGCCAAGCAGGGGGCCCCAATCAGCCCCAGCATTTT. It specifies CASSQAGGPNQPQHF. V gene TRBV4-2 combines with J gene TRBJ1-5; 8 bases align to TRBD1. Germline V gives CDR1 LGHNA, CDR2 YNFKEQ. V lost 1 base, J lost 3 bases, and 2 bases stayed unmatched. The CDR3 is made up of 15 amino acids.

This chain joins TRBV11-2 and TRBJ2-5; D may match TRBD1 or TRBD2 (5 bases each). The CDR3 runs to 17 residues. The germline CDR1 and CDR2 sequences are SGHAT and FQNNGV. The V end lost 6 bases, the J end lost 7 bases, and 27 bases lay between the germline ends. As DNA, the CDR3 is TGTGCCAGCAGGGACGGTGTTGCAGCTGAACTTGGGGGGACCCAGTACTTC. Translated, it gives CASRDGVAAELGGTQYF.

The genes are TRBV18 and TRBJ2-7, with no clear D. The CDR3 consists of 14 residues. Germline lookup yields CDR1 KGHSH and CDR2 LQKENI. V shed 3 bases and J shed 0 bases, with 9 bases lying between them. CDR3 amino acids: CASSPKDVSYEQYF. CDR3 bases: TGTGCCAGCTCACCTAAAGATGTCTCCTACGAGCAGTACTTC. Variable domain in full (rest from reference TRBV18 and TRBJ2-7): NAGVMQNPRHLVRRRGQEARLRCSPMKGHSHVYWYRQLPEEGLKFMVYLQKENIIDESGMPKERFSAEFPKEGPSILRIQQVVRGDSAAYFCASSPKDVSYEQYFGPGTRLTVT.

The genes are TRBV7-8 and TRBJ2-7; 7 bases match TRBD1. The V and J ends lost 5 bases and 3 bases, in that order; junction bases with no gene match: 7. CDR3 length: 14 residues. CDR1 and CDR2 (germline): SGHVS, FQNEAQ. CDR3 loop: CASSRVQGIYEQYF. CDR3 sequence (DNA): TGTGCCAGCAGCCGAGTACAGGGGATCTACGAGCAGTACTTC.

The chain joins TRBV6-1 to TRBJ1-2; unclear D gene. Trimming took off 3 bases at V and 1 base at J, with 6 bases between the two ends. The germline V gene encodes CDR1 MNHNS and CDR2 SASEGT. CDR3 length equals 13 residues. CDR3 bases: TGTGCCAGCAGTGAGGGAGTTAACTATGGCTACACCTTC. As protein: CASSEGVNYGYTF.

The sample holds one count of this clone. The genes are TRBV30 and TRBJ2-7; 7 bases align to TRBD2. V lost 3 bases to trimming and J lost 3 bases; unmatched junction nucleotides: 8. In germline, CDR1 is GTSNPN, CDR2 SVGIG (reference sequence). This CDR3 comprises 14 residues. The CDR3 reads CAWSLEAGRYEQYF. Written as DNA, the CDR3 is TGTGCCTGGAGCTTGGAAGCGGGGCGCTACGAGCAGTACTTC.

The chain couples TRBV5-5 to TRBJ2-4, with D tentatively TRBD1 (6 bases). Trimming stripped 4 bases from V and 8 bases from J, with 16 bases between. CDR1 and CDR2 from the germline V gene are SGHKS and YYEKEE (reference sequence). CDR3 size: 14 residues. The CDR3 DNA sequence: TGTGCCAGCAGCAGGCACAGGGTTAGGCACATTCAGTACTTC. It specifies CASSRHRVRHIQYF.

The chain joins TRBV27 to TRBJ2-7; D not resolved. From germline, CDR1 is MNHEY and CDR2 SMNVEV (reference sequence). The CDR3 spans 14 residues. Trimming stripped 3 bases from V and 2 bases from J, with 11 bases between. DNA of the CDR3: TGTGCCAGCAGTTTGAGGAGTTGGGCCTACGAGCAGTACTTC. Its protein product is CASSLRSWAYEQYF.

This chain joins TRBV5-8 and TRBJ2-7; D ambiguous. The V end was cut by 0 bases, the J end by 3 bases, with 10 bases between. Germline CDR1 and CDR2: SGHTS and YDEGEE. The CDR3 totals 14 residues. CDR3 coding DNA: TGTGCCAGCAGCTTGGGACCACGGATCTACGAGCAGTACTTC. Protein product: CASSLGPRIYEQYF.

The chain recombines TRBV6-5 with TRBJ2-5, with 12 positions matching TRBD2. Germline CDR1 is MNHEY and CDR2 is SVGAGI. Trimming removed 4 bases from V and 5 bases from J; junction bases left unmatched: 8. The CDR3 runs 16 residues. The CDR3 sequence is CASSSSSGRARETQYF. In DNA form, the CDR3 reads TGTGCCAGCAGTTCCTCTAGCGGGAGGGCGCGGGAGACCCAGTACTTC.

Here the CDR3 reads CASSSRGTGPSGSMPEQFF. The CDR3 nucleotides are TGTGCCAGCAGCTCGAGAGGGACGGGTCCTAGCGGGAGCATGCCGGAGCAGTTCTTC. The chain uses TRBV2 and TRBJ2-1; TRBD2 agrees at 10 bases. V shed 6 bases and J 10 bases; nucleotides not matched to a gene: 24. Germline values: CDR1 SNHLY, CDR2 FYNNEI. The CDR3 is 19 residues long.

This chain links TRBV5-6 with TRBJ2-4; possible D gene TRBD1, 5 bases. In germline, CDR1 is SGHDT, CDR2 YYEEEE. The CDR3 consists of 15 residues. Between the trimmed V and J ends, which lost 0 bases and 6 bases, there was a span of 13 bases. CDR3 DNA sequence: TGTGCCAGCAGCTTGGGACAGTGGGGAAGAAACATTCAGTACTTC. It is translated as CASSLGQWGRNIQYF. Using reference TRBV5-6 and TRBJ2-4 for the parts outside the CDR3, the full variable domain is DAGVTQSPTHLIKTRGQQVTLRCSPKSGHDTVSWYQQALGQGPQFIFQYYEEEERQRGNFPDRFSGHQFPNYSSELNVNALLLGDSALYLCASSLGQWGRNIQYFGAGTRLSVL.

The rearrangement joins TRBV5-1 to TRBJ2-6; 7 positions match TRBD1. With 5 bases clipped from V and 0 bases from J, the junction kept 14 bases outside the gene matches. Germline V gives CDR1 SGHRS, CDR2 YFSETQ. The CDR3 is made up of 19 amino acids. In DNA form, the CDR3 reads TGCGCCAGCAGACGATCGGGGACAGACCTTTCCTCTGGGGCCAACGTCCTGACTTTC. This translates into CASRRSGTDLSSGANVLTF. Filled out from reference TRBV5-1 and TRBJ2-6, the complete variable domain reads KAGVTQTPRYLIKTRGQQVTLSCSPISGHRSVSWYQQTPGQGLQFLFEYFSETQRNKGNFPGRFSGRQFSNSRSEMNVSTLELGDSALYLCASRRSGTDLSSGANVLTFGAGSRLTVL.

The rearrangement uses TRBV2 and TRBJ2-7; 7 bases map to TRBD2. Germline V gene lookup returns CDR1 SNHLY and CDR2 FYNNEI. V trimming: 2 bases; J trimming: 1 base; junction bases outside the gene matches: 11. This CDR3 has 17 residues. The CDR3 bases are TGTGCCAGCAGTGAAAGGCAATGGCTAGCGGTTTCCTACGAGCAGTACTTC. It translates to CASSERQWLAVSYEQYF.

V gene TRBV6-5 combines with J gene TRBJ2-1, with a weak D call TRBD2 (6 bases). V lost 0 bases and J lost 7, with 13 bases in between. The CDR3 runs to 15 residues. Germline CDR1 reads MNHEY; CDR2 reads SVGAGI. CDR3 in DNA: TGTGCCAGCAGTTACTCAATGGCCGGACTAAATGAGCAGTTCTTC. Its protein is CASSYSMAGLNEQFF.

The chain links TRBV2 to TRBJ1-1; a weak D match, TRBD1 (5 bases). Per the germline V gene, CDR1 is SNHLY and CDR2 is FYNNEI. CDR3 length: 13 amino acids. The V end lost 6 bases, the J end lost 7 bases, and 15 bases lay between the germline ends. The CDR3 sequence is CASRGDGHGEAFF. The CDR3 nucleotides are TGTGCCAGCAGGGGGGACGGCCACGGTGAAGCTTTCTTT.

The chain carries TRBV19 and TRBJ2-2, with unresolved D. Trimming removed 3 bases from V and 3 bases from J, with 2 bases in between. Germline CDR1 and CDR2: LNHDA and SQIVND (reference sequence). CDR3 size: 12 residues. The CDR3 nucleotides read TGTGCCAGTAGTATTTACACCGGGGAGCTGTTTTTT. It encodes CASSIYTGELFF. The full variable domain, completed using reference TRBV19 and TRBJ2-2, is DGGITQSPKYLFRKEGQNVTLSCEQNLNHDAMYWYRQDPGQGLRLIYYSQIVNDFQKGDIAEGYSVSREKKESFPLTVTSAQKNPTAFYLCASSIYTGELFFGEGSRLTVL.

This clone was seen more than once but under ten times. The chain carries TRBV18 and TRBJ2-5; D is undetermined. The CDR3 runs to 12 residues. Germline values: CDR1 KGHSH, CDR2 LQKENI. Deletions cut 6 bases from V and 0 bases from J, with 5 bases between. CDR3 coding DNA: TGTGCCAGCTCCTCGTACCAAGAGACCCAGTACTTC. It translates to CASSSYQETQYF.

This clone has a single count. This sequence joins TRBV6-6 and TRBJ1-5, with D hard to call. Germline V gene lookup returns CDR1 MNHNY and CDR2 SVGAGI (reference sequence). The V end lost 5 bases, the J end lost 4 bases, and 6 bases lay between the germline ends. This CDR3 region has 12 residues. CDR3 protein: CASSPMNQPQHF. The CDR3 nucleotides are TGTGCCAGCAGTCCCATGAATCAGCCCCAGCATTTT.

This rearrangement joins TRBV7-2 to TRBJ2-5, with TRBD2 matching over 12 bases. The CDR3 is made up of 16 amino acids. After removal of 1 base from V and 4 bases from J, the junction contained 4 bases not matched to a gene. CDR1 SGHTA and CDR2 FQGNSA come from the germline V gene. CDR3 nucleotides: TGTGCCAGCAGCTTAGTGGCTAGCGGGAGGGGAGAGACCCAGTACTTC. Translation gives CASSLVASGRGETQYF.

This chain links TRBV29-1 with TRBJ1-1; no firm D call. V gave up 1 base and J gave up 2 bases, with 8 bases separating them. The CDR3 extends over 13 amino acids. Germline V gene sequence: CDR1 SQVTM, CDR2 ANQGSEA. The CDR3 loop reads CSVEAVSNTEAFF. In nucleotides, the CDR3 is TGCAGCGTTGAAGCTGTCAGCAACACTGAAGCTTTCTTT. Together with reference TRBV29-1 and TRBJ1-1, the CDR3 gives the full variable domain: SAVISQKPSRDICQRGTSLTIQCQVDSQVTMMFWYRQQPGQSLTLIATANQGSEATYESGFVIDKFPISRPNLTFSTLTVSNMSPEDSSIYLCSVEAVSNTEAFFGQGTRLTVV.

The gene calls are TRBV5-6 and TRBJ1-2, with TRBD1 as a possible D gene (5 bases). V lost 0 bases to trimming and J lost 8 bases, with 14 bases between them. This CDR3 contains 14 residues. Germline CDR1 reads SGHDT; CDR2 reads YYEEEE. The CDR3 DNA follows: TGTGCCAGCAGCTTGGTAGTAAGGACACTCGGCTACACCTTC. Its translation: CASSLVVRTLGYTF. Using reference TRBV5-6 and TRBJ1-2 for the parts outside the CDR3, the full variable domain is DAGVTQSPTHLIKTRGQQVTLRCSPKSGHDTVSWYQQALGQGPQFIFQYYEEEERQRGNFPDRFSGHQFPNYSSELNVNALLLGDSALYLCASSLVVRTLGYTFGSGTRLTVV.

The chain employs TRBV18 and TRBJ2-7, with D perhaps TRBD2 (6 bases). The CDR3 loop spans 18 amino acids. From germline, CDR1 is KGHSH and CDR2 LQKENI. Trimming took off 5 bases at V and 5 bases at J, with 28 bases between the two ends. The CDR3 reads CASSTNRPRSGGTDEQYF. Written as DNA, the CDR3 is TGTGCCAGCTCAACCAATCGGCCCCGGTCGGGCGGGACCGACGAGCAGTACTTC.

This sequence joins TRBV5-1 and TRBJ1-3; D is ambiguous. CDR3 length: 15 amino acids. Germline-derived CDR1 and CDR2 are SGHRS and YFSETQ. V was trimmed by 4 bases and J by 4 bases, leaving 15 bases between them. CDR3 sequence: CASSRFGVGGNTIYF. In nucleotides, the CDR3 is TGCGCCAGCAGCCGGTTCGGGGTGGGAGGAAACACCATATATTTT.